This T cell receptor (beta chain) derives from a study of CD8 T cells in ankylosing spondylitis. The CDR3 extends over 16 amino acids. The V segment lost 6 bases and the J segment 8 bases; nucleotides outside the gene matches: 10. Study results and limitations: Clones linked to disease, bearing a CD8+ phenotype, were relatively rare in peripheral blood. A TCR beta motif made of under 10 highly homologous variants seemed typical of ankylosing spondylitis blood. Reportedly, significant enrichment of disease-linked clones occurred in matched ankylosing spondylitis synovial fluid.

This clonotype was recorded at least ten times. Its specificity is not known. Quantitative 5'-RACE with molecular barcodes generated TCR beta libraries. Via MiXCR, TCRdb re-called the 5' RACE reads, giving one row per CDR3 protein. The table has more than 60,000 distinct CDR3 sequences, approximately 5.7% seen once. Sequenced input: synovial fluid, either unsorted or a sorted T cell fraction (not recorded which). The clonotype comes from a male donor with ankylosing spondylitis. V usage is TRBV12-3 or TRBV12-4 and J usage is TRBJ1-4, with 12 bases aligning to TRBD1. The CDR3 here is CASRPPTGTGGEKLFF. CDR3 DNA sequence: TGTGCCAGCAGGCCTCCCACCGGGACAGGGGGCGAAAAACTGTTTTTT.